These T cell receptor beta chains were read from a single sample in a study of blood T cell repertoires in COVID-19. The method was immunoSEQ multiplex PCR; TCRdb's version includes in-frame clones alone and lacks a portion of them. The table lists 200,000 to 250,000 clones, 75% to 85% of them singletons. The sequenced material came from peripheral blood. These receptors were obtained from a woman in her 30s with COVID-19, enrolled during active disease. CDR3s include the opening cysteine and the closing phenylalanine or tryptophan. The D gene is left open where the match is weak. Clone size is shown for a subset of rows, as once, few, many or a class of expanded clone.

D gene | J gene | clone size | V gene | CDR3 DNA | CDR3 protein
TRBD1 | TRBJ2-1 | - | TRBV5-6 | TGTGCCAGCAGCTTGGGCCCAGGGGGCAATGAGCAGTTCTTC | CASSLGPGGNEQFF
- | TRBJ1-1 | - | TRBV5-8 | TGTGCCAGCAGCCCCGCTCGGAAGGGGCTAAACACTGAAGCTTTCTTT | CASSPARKGLNTEAFF
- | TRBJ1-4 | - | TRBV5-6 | TGTGCCAGCAGCGTCGGAACCGGCGGTGAAAAACTGTTTTTT | CASSVGTGGEKLFF
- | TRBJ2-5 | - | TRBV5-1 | TGCGCCAGCAGCCCAGGGGTCCAAGAGACCCAGTACTTC | CASSPGVQETQYF
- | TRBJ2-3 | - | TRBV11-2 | TGTGCCAGCAGCTTAGCGGGAGCAGACGATACGCAGTATTTT | CASSLAGADDTQYF
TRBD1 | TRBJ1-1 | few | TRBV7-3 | TGTGCCAGCAGCACAGGGGTTGGGAACACTGAAGCTTTCTTT | CASSTGVGNTEAFF
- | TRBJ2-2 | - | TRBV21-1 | TGTGCCAGCAGCAAGATACCTAGCGGGAGTTTGGTAGTGACCGGGGAGCTGTTTTTT | CASSKIPSGSLVVTGELFF
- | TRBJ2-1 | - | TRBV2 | TGTGCCAGCGGGGCAAGCAGGGCCTACAATGAGCAGTTCTTC | CASGASRAYNEQFF
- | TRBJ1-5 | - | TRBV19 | TGTGCCAGTAGTATATTTCGACCGGCGGATAGCAATCAGCCCCAGCATTTT | CASSIFRPADSNQPQHF
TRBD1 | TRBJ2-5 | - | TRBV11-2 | TGTGCCAGCAGCTTAGTACAGGGGAGACAAGAGACCCAGTACTTC | CASSLVQGRQETQYF
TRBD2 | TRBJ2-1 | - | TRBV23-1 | TGCGCCAGCAGTCAATCGGTCCGCGGGAGGTGCAAGTTCTTC | CASSQSVRGRCKFF
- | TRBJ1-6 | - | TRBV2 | TGTGCCAGCAGTGAGCAGAATTCACCCCTCCACTTT | CASSEQNSPLHF
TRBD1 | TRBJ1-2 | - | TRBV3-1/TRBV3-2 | TGTGCCAGCAAGGGGACAGAAACCTATGGCTACACCTTC | CASKGTETYGYTF
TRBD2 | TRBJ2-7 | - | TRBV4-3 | TGCGCCAGCAGCCAAGGCTTAGGCTCGACTAGCGGAGGCTACGAGCAGTACTTC | CASSQGLGSTSGGYEQYF
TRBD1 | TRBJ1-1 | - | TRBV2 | TGTGCCAGCAGTCAGACAGGGGCGAACACTGAAGCTTTCTTT | CASSQTGANTEAFF
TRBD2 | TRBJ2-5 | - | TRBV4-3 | TGCGCCAGCAGCCACGTTATAGCGGGAGAGGGCCAAGAGACCCAGTACTTC | CASSHVIAGEGQETQYF
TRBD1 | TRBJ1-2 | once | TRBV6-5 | TGTGCCAGCAGTTACGACAGGGGAGGGGCGGGGGGCTACACCTTC | CASSYDRGGAGGYTF
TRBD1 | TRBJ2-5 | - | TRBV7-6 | TGTGCCAGCAGCTTAGTTACAGGGGGAAAAGAGACCCAGTACTTC | CASSLVTGGKETQYF
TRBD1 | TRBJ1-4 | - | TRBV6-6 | TGTGCCAGCAGTTACCCCCGCCGCCAGGGGGGTGAAAAACTGTTTTTT | CASSYPRRQGGEKLFF
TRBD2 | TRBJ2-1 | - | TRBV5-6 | TGTGCCAGCAGCTTCGGGGGGGAGCAGTTCTTC | CASSFGGEQFF
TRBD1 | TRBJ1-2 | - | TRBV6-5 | TGTGCCAGCAGAACACAGGGGGCAGGATATGGCTACACCTTC | CASRTQGAGYGYTF
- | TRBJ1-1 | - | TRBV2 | TGTGCCAGCACGGCGCCCTACGGGGGGGAAGCTTTCTTT | CASTAPYGGEAFF
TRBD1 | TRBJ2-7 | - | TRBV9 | TGTGCCAGCAGCTTAGGGACAGGGAGCTACGAGCAGTACTTC | CASSLGTGSYEQYF
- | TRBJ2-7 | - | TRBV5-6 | TGTGCCAGCAGCCTACTAGCCTCAACGGAGGGGTACTTC | CASSLLASTEGYF
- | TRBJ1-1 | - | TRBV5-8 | TGTGCCAGCATCCGGGGGGCCTACACTGAAGCTTTCTTT | CASIRGAYTEAFF
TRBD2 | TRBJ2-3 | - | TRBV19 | TGTGCCAGTAGTCTCACCGGGACTAGGACAAGCGGGAGGCTCACAGATACGCAGTATTTT | CASSLTGTRTSGRLTDTQYF
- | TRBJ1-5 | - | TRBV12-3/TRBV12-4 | TGTGCCAGCAGTTTACAGGGACAGCCCCAGCATTTT | CASSLQGQPQHF
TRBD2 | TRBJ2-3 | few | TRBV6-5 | TGTGCCAGCCGACCGGGGGGGGCATATACGCAGTATTTT | CASRPGGAYTQYF
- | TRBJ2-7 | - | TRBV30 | TGTGCCTGGAGTATCGGAGGGGTGGGGTACGAGCAGTACTTC | CAWSIGGVGYEQYF
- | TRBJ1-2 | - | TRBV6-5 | TGTGCCAGCAGTCTGCAGGGGACCTATGGCTACACCTTC | CASSLQGTYGYTF
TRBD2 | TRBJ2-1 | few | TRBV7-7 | TGTGCCAGCAGCCCGAATAGCGGGGGACTCAATGAGCAGTTCTTC | CASSPNSGGLNEQFF
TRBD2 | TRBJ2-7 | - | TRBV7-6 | TGTGCCAGCAGCTCCTTCAAGGGTAGCGGGATGCTGTTGGATAGCGACGAGCAGTACTTC | CASSSFKGSGMLLDSDEQYF
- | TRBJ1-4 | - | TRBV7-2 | TGTGCCAGCAGCGCGTCCGGGGGGCCAAAACTGTTTTTT | CASSASGGPKLFF
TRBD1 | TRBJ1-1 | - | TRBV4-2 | TGTGCCAGCAGCCAAGCGGGACAGGGTACTGAAGCTTTCTTT | CASSQAGQGTEAFF
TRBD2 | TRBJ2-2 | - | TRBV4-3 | TGCGCCAGCAGCCAGGGACTAGCGTCTACCGGGGAGCTGTTTTTT | CASSQGLASTGELFF
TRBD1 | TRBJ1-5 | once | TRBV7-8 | TGTGCCAGCAGCTCAGGACAGGGAGGGTATCAGCCCCAGCATTTT | CASSSGQGGYQPQHF
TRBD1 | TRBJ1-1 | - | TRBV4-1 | TGCGCCAGCAGCCAGGCCAACCCGGGACAGGGGGCGCAGGACACTGAAGCTTTCTTT | CASSQANPGQGAQDTEAFF
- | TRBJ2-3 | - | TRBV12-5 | TGTGCTAGTGGTGCACCAGGGAGCACAGATACGCAGTATTTT | CASGAPGSTDTQYF
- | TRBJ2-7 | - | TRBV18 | TGTGCCAGCTCACCTGGGCAGGGGACCACCTCCGAGCAGTACTTC | CASSPGQGTTSEQYF
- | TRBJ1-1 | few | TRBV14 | TGTGCCAGCAGCCTCCGGGCGGGGGTGGTGAACACTGAAGCTTTCTTT | CASSLRAGVVNTEAFF
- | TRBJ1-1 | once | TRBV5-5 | TGTGCCAGCAGCGGCCTGACTGAAGCTTTCTTT | CASSGLTEAFF
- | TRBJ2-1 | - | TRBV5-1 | TGCGCCAGCGGGAAGAGGGCAAGCGGAAGCTCCTACAATGAGCAGTTCTTC | CASGKRASGSSYNEQFF
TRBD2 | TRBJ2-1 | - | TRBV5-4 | TGTGCCAGCAGCCCAGCGGGGCGGGAGGGGAATGAGCAGTTCTTC | CASSPAGREGNEQFF
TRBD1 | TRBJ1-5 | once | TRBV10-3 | TGTGCCATCAGTGGGGACAGTTTCAATCAGCCCCAGCATTTT | CAISGDSFNQPQHF
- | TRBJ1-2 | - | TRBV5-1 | TGCGCCAGCAGCTTGGGCGACAGTTCCTATGGCTACACCTTC | CASSLGDSSYGYTF
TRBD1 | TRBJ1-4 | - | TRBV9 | TGTGCCAGCAGCCCAGGGACAGGGGGCTCCTTTGCAACTAATGAAAAACTGTTTTTT | CASSPGTGGSFATNEKLFF
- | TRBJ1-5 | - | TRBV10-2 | TGCGCCAGCAGTGAGTCGATGGGTATCTCGGGGGATTCGTGGGGCAATCAGCCCCAGCATTTT | CASSESMGISGDSWGNQPQHF
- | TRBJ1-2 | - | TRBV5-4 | TGTGCCAGCAGCTTTACAGTCGTGGCTACTAACTATGGCTACACCTTC | CASSFTVVATNYGYTF
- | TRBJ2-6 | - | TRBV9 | TGTGCCAGCAGCGTAGATCAGGGGCCCTCGGCTGGGGCCAACGTCCTGACTTTC | CASSVDQGPSAGANVLTF
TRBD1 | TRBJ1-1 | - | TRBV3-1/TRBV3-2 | TGTGCCAGCAGCCGAGGGGGCGCTGAAGCTTTCTTT | CASSRGGAEAFF
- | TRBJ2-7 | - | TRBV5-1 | TGCGCCAGCAGCCCCGGGACTCCCTACGAGCAGTACTTC | CASSPGTPYEQYF